The entry below gives a single T cell receptor beta chain sequence along with its context. Its specificity is unknown. Germline CDR1 reads ENHRY; CDR2 reads SYGVKD. The CDR3 runs to 15 residues. V was shortened by 0 bases and J by 1 base, with 9 bases between the two germline ends. This entry belongs to a study of radiotherapy plus CTLA-4 blockade in lung cancer. Overall study context: Around 19% of patients responded objectively, and roughly 30% achieved disease control. General observations from the study: Radiotherapy with ipilimumab was followed by blood expansion of tumor-derived clones. How blood T cell clones changed early, along with interferon-beta, reportedly forecast response best.

Clones were read by immunoSEQ multiplex PCR, and TCRdb kept only the in-frame ones, dropping some. The sample holds 120,000 or so clones, about 77% seen once. Ipilimumab-mediated CTLA-4 blockade plus focal radiation was given to patients having chemo-refractory metastatic non-small-cell lung cancer. The sample was peripheral blood, taken from a patient treated with radiotherapy plus ipilimumab. The clonotype comes from a human donor with non-small cell lung cancer who had a partial response to radiotherapy plus ipilimumab. This sequence joins TRBV10-3 and TRBJ1-1; D possibly corresponds to TRBD1 (5 bases). The CDR3 sequence is CAISESRTGNTEAFF. In DNA form, the CDR3 reads TGTGCCATCAGTGAGTCGAGAACAGGGAACACTGAAGCTTTCTTT.